The 22 T cell receptor beta chains listed next were all sequenced from one sample in a study of blood T cell repertoires in COVID-19. Repertoires were generated with immunoSEQ multiplex PCR, while TCRdb's copy carries only in-frame clones and drops some. The sample holds some 270,000 clones, around 85% seen once. Sequenced: peripheral blood. The origin of the receptors is a human donor with COVID-19, enrolled during active disease. The donor label of this sample is uncertain.

The chain employs TRBV21-1 and TRBJ2-2; the DNA was not used to check the table's D call, TRBD1. TRBV21-1 is a known pseudogene. There are 16 residues in the CDR3. The CDR3 loop reads CASSKEGVGYTGELFF. In DNA, the CDR3 is TGTGCCAGCAGCAAAGAGGGGGTGGGGTACACCGGGGAGCTGTTTTTT.

The chain employs TRBV29-1 and TRBJ1-4; no clear D. The CDR3 covers 13 residues. V was pared by 6 bases and J by 5 bases, with 13 bases between. Germline V CDR1 and CDR2: SQVTM, ANQGSEA. The CDR3 coding sequence is TGCAGCGTGAGGGCCCTGGGGAATGAAAAACTGTTTTTT. Its translation is CSVRALGNEKLFF.

This chain connects TRBV3-1 (or the pseudogene TRBV3-2) to TRBJ2-3; 14 positions agree with TRBD2. Germline V lookup: CDR1 LGHDT, CDR2 YNNKEL (reference sequence). CDR3 length equals 18 residues. V lost 4 bases, J lost 6 bases, and 12 bases stayed unmatched. CDR3 in amino acids: CASSRDFGLAGGGDTQYF. Written as DNA, the CDR3 is TGTGCCAGCAGCCGAGACTTCGGACTAGCGGGAGGTGGTGATACGCAGTATTTT.

This sequence joins TRBV5-3 and TRBJ2-7; 7 nucleotides line up with TRBD1. TRBV5-3 is given ORF status, its function remaining uncertain. J gave up 1 base and V 4 bases, and 8 bases lay outside the gene matches. The CDR3 has 15 residues. The CDR3: CARSGRTGGSYEQYF. Here the CDR3 DNA reads TGTGCCAGAAGCGGAAGGACAGGTGGGTCCTACGAGCAGTACTTC.

The sample holds a few counts of this clone. The rearrangement links TRBV2 to TRBJ2-7; 14 bases are a match to TRBD2. This CDR3 has 14 amino acids. The junction had 4 bases not matched to a gene; V was cut back by 6 bases and J by 6 bases. CDR1 is SNHLY, CDR2 FYNNEI, per germline. The CDR3 sequence is CASSPGLAGVEQYF. DNA for the CDR3: TGTGCCAGCAGCCCGGGACTAGCGGGAGTCGAGCAGTACTTC.

This CDR3 reads CASSLTGTGGYGYTF. CDR3 DNA: TGTGCCAGCAGTTTAACCGGGACAGGGGGCTATGGCTACACCTTC. The chain uses TRBV27 and TRBJ1-2; 11 bases fit TRBD1. The length of the CDR3 is 15 residues. J was trimmed by 4 bases and V by 2 bases; bases with no gene match: 3. Per the germline V gene, CDR1 is MNHEY and CDR2 is SMNVEV (reference sequence).

For the CDR3, the DNA is TGTGCCAGCAGTTTATTGGGGGCTTCGGAAGAGACCCAGTACTTC. Translation gives CASSLLGASEETQYF. The chain uses TRBV28 and TRBJ2-5, with TRBD1 as a possible D gene (6 bases). V was trimmed by 1 base and J by 3 bases, leaving 12 bases between them. CDR3 length equals 15 residues. Germline CDR1 MDHEN, CDR2 SYDVKM.

V is TRBV7-6 and J is TRBJ1-4; 9 positions agree with TRBD1. Germline V gene sequence: CDR1 SGHVS, CDR2 FNYEAQ. V lost 5 bases and J lost 5; bases outside the gene matches: 6. The CDR3 is 15 amino acids. CDR3 DNA: TGTGCCAGCAGCAAAAACAGGGGGCGGAATGAAAAACTGTTTTTT. Its translation: CASSKNRGRNEKLFF.

The V and J genes are TRBV9 and TRBJ2-5, with TRBD2 identical over 16 bases. Germline values: CDR1 SGDLS, CDR2 YYNGEE. This CDR3 has 14 amino acids. V shed 7 bases, J shed 5 bases, and the junction held 2 bases outside the gene matches. The CDR3 nucleotides are TGTGCCAGCGGGGGACTAGCGGGAGGGGAGACCCAGTACTTC. It is translated as CASGGLAGGETQYF.

In its sample, this clone was seen once. This chain uses TRBV29-1 with TRBJ2-3, with D possibly matching TRBD1 (6 bases). CDR1 and CDR2 (germline): SQVTM, ANQGSEA. The germline V and J ends were trimmed by 1 base and 2 bases, with 13 bases remaining between them. The CDR3 has 15 amino acids. The DNA for the CDR3 is TGCAGCGTTGAAGGGGGAAAGGGGGTCACAGATACGCAGTATTTT. Translating gives CSVEGGKGVTDTQYF.

The chain joins TRBV29-1 to TRBJ2-5; the D gene is possibly TRBD2 (5 bases). The CDR3 extends over 11 amino acids. Per germline, CDR1 SQVTM and CDR2 ANQGSEA. The V end lost 4 bases, the J end lost 5 bases, and 8 bases lay between the germline ends. In nucleotides, the CDR3 is TGCAGCGTTGGAGCTAGCGAGACCCAGTACTTC. Protein sequence: CSVGASETQYF.

The rearrangement joins TRBV11-2 to TRBJ1-2; perhaps TRBD1 as D (5 bases). Germline-derived CDR1 and CDR2 are SGHAT and FQNNGV. The CDR3 contains 14 residues. V lost 1 base and J 8 bases, leaving 14 bases between the germline ends. The CDR3 sequence is CASSLVAPGEGYTF. As DNA, the CDR3 is TGTGCCAGCAGCTTAGTGGCCCCGGGGGAAGGCTACACCTTC.

The chain recombines TRBV5-1 with TRBJ1-1; possibly TRBD1 for D (6 bases). The CDR3 is 14 residues long. Trimming removed 4 bases at V and 9 bases at J, with 19 bases between. CDR1 SGHRS and CDR2 YFSETQ come from the germline V gene. Written as DNA, the CDR3 is TGCGCCAGCAGCCCACGGACAGCCGAAACTAAAGCTTTCTTT. This sequence encodes CASSPRTAETKAFF.

The chain carries TRBV28 and TRBJ2-4; no clear D. This CDR3 is 13 amino acids long. Trimming left V 3 bases short and J 6 bases short, with 9 bases between. Germline V lookup: CDR1 MDHEN, CDR2 SYDVKM. The chain's CDR3 is CASSFNSPNIQYF. DNA of the CDR3: TGTGCCAGCAGTTTTAACAGCCCAAACATTCAGTACTTC.

CDR3 bases: TGTGCCTGGAGTGTAGAGGGAGGGTGGAGCACAGATACGCAGTATTTT. Translated, it gives CAWSVEGGWSTDTQYF. This rearrangement joins TRBV30 to TRBJ2-3, with 7 bases matching TRBD2. Germline V lookup: CDR1 GTSNPN, CDR2 SVGIG (reference sequence). The CDR3 length is 16 residues. V lost 0 bases to trimming and J lost 0 bases; unmatched junction nucleotides: 6.

The V gene is TRBV5-5, the J gene TRBJ2-5, with TRBD2 identical over 11 bases. The ends lost 2 bases at V and 4 bases at J; junction bases unmatched: 1. Germline V gene data show CDR1 as SGHKS and CDR2 as YYEKEE (reference sequence). This CDR3 has 14 residues. The CDR3 is CASSFLAGGETQYF. The CDR3 DNA reads TGTGCCAGCAGCTTCCTAGCGGGAGGAGAGACCCAGTACTTC.

The chain joins TRBV27 to TRBJ1-1; D might be TRBD1 (6 bases). Between the trimmed V and J ends, which lost 6 bases and 4 bases, there was a span of 18 bases. Germline-derived CDR1 and CDR2 are MNHEY and SMNVEV (reference sequence). There are 15 residues in the CDR3. The CDR3 bases are TGTGCCAGCAGCGAAAACAGGGAAACGGGCACTGAAGCTTTCTTT. Translating gives CASSENRETGTEAFF.

V usage is TRBV7-2 and J usage is TRBJ2-1; D is possibly TRBD2 (6 bases). The ends were cut back, 1 base at V and 4 bases at J, with 11 bases in the middle. Per germline, CDR1 SGHTA and CDR2 FQGNSA. There are 15 residues in the CDR3. The CDR3 region is CASSLDLGGYNEQFF. DNA of the CDR3: TGTGCCAGCAGCTTAGATCTCGGGGGTTACAATGAGCAGTTCTTC.

This clone was detected only a few times. Other nucleotide sequences from this sample produce the same CDR3. The J gene is TRBJ1-1, the V gene TRBV19, with a tentative D call TRBD1 (5 bases). Trimming removed 2 bases at V and 3 bases at J, with 7 bases between. The CDR3 is 13 amino acids. Germline assignment: CDR1 LNHDA and CDR2 SQIVND (reference sequence). The CDR3 DNA reads as TGTGCCAGTAGTATAAGCAGGGACACTGAAGCTTTCTTT. Amino acids: CASSISRDTEAFF.

This chain links TRBV27 with TRBJ1-4; tentatively, D is TRBD1 (6 bases). Germline-derived CDR1 and CDR2 are MNHEY and SMNVEV (reference sequence). Trimming pared 6 bases from V and 4 bases from J, leaving 9 bases between. This CDR3 is built from 13 residues. In DNA form, the CDR3 reads TGTGCCAGCAGAGTACAGGGTAATGAAAAACTGTTTTTT. This gives the protein CASRVQGNEKLFF. Full variable domain (remainder filled in from reference TRBV27 and TRBJ1-4): EAQVTQNPRYLITVTGKKLTVTCSQNMNHEYMSWYRQDPGLGLRQIYYSMNVEVTDKGDVPEGYKVSRKEKRNFPLILESPSPNQTSLYFCASRVQGNEKLFFGSGTQLSVL.

The chain recombines TRBV30 with TRBJ1-4, with D possibly TRBD1 on 6 matching bases. The V gene lost 0 bases and the J gene lost 5 bases, with 13 bases spanning the gap. This CDR3 is built from 15 residues. Germline CDR1 and CDR2: GTSNPN and SVGIG (reference sequence). CDR3 sequence: CAWSVRDIRNEKLFF. CDR3 DNA: TGTGCCTGGAGTGTACGGGACATCCGGAATGAAAAACTGTTTTTT.

The chain is built from TRBV19 and TRBJ2-6, with TRBD1 matching 9 bases. V gave up 5 bases and J gave up 4 bases; unmatched junction bases: 12. CDR1 and CDR2 (germline): LNHDA, SQIVND (reference sequence). The CDR3 length is 18 residues. The CDR3 protein is CASSSLGQGVAGANVLTF. The CDR3 nucleotides read TGTGCCAGTAGTTCTCTGGGACAGGGTGTAGCAGGGGCCAACGTCCTGACTTTC.